This entry lists 25 T cell receptor beta chains sequenced from one sample in a study of blood T cell repertoires in COVID-19. Data came from immunoSEQ multiplex PCR; TCRdb stores just in-frame clones and leaves some out. The data hold about 250,000 clones, with about 88% observed a single time. The source material was peripheral blood. The source is a woman between 40 and 50 years old who had recovered from COVID-19.

The chain links TRBV3-1 (or the pseudogene TRBV3-2) to TRBJ2-3, with 8 bases aligning to TRBD2. Germline CDR1 LGHDT, CDR2 YNNKEL (reference sequence). CDR3 length equals 15 residues. Germline trimming cut 1 base from V and 6 bases from J; bases unmatched to any gene: 6. This CDR3 reads CASSQGAGGGDTQYF. DNA of the CDR3: TGTGCCAGCAGCCAAGGGGCGGGAGGCGGGGATACGCAGTATTTT.

The rearrangement uses TRBV27 and TRBJ2-1; TRBD2 matches 7 bases. The ends lost 3 bases at V and 9 bases at J; junction bases unmatched: 11. The CDR3 extends over 15 amino acids. The germline CDR1 and CDR2 sequences are MNHEY and SMNVEV (reference sequence). The CDR3 here is CASSFWRGGEGEQFF. DNA for the CDR3: TGTGCCAGCAGTTTCTGGCGGGGAGGGGAGGGTGAGCAGTTCTTC.

Turning to this clone: This sample also contains other DNA sequences that code for the same CDR3. The rearrangement uses TRBV5-1 and TRBJ2-6; 7 bases align to TRBD2. The CDR3 totals 15 residues. The V segment lost 4 bases and the J segment 1 base; nucleotides outside the gene matches: 2. The germline V gene encodes CDR1 SGHRS and CDR2 YFSETQ. The CDR3 DNA reads TGCGCCAGCAGCGCCGGGGGGTCTGGGGCCAACGTCCTGACTTTC. The encoded protein is CASSAGGSGANVLTF. Full variable domain (rest looked up from reference TRBV5-1 and TRBJ2-6): KAGVTQTPRYLIKTRGQQVTLSCSPISGHRSVSWYQQTPGQGLQFLFEYFSETQRNKGNFPGRFSGRQFSNSRSEMNVSTLELGDSALYLCASSAGGSGANVLTFGAGSRLTVL.

The rearrangement links TRBV3-1 (or the pseudogene TRBV3-2) to TRBJ2-2; TRBD1 is a possible D gene (6 bases). The germline gives CDR1 LGHDT, CDR2 YNNKEL (reference sequence). CDR3 size: 14 residues. V dropped 5 bases and J dropped 4 bases, with 11 bases sitting between them. The CDR3 DNA is TGTGCCAGCAGCGCCAGGGGCCCCACCGGGGAGCTGTTTTTT. Translating gives CASSARGPTGELFF.

The gene calls are TRBV15 and TRBJ1-2; 7 positions match TRBD1. Germline CDR1 is LNHNV and CDR2 is YYDKDF (reference sequence). The CDR3 is made up of 15 amino acids. The junction had 10 bases not matched to a gene; V was cut back by 5 bases and J by 4 bases. CDR3 nucleotides: TGTGCCACCAGCCCGCCGTCGACAGGGACCTATGGCTACACCTTC. The encoded protein is CATSPPSTGTYGYTF.

The rearrangement links TRBV11-2 to TRBJ2-1; 8 bases agree with TRBD2. The V gene's germline CDR1 is SGHAT and CDR2 FQNNGV. The length of the CDR3 is 15 residues. V shed 7 bases and J 7 bases; nucleotides not matched to a gene: 12. The CDR3 spells CASTRGAGVDNEQFF. The CDR3 nucleotides read TGTGCCAGCACCCGGGGAGCGGGAGTTGATAATGAGCAGTTCTTC. The whole variable domain, remainder taken from reference TRBV11-2 and TRBJ2-1, is EAGVAQSPRYKIIEKRQSVAFWCNPISGHATLYWYQQILGQGPKLLIQFQNNGVVDDSQLPKDRFSAERLKGVDSTLKIQPAKLEDSAVYLCASTRGAGVDNEQFFGPGTRLTVL.

The chain links TRBV7-2 to TRBJ2-3, with TRBD2 matching over 8 bases. The CDR3 sequence is 16 residues long. V lost 5 bases, J lost 0 bases, and 7 bases stayed unmatched. Germline CDR1 SGHTA, CDR2 FQGNSA. The CDR3 is CASSPSGTRSTDTQYF. The CDR3 nucleotides read TGTGCCAGCAGCCCTTCCGGGACTAGGAGCACAGATACGCAGTATTTT.

J is TRBJ1-2 and V is TRBV3-1 (or the pseudogene TRBV3-2); 7 bases agree with TRBD1. This CDR3 has 12 residues. V was clipped by 4 bases and J by 5 bases; unmatched bases: 1. The germline CDR1 and CDR2 sequences are LGHDT and YNNKEL (reference sequence). CDR3 nucleotide sequence: TGTGCCAGCAGCCGGACAGGTTATGGCTACACCTTC. Its protein is CASSRTGYGYTF.

This chain uses TRBV27 with TRBJ2-7, with 9 bases matching TRBD1. The CDR3 length is 16 residues. Trimming at V came to 7 bases and at J to 2 bases, leaving 12 bases not matched to a gene. CDR1 is MNHEY, CDR2 SMNVEV, per germline (reference sequence). The CDR3 region is CASMGAGTGTPYEQYV. As DNA, the CDR3 is TGTGCCAGCATGGGGGCCGGGACAGGGACCCCCTACGAGCAGTACGTC.

The chain is built from TRBV12-3 or TRBV12-4 and TRBJ2-2, with unresolved D. The CDR3 is made up of 11 amino acids. Trimming removed 3 bases from V and 15 bases from J, with 11 bases in between. The CDR3 nucleotides read TGTGCCAGCAGTTTTGGCCCCGTGATGTTTTTT. Its translation: CASSFGPVMFF.

The rearrangement uses TRBV6-1 and TRBJ2-7, with a possible D match to TRBD2 (6 bases). The germline V gene has CDR1 MNHNS and CDR2 SASEGT. The CDR3 contains 14 residues. V dropped 2 bases and J dropped 3 bases, with 11 bases sitting between them. The CDR3: CASSERGGGYEQYV. The CDR3, as DNA: TGTGCCAGCAGTGAACGGGGAGGAGGCTACGAGCAGTACGTC.

This sequence joins TRBV7-8 and TRBJ2-7; 10 bases match TRBD1. V dropped 5 bases and J dropped 4; count of bases not matched to a gene: 11. Per the germline V gene, CDR1 is SGHVS and CDR2 is FQNEAQ. The CDR3 is 16 amino acids. CDR3 coding DNA: TGTGCCAGCAGCCCCAGGGGGACAGGGGCCCGATACGAGCAGTACTTC. Residues: CASSPRGTGARYEQYF. Supplemented by reference TRBV7-8 and TRBJ2-7, the full variable domain reads GAGVSQSPRYKVAKRGQDVALRCDPISGHVSLFWYQQALGQGPEFLTYFQNEAQLDKSGLPSDRFFAERPEGSVSTLKIQRTQQEDSAVYLCASSPRGTGARYEQYFGPGTRLTVT.

J is TRBJ1-4 and V is TRBV6-5; possible D gene TRBD1, 5 bases. The V gene's germline CDR1 is MNHEY and CDR2 SVGAGI. CDR3 length: 14 amino acids. V dropped 5 bases and J dropped 7 bases, with 14 bases sitting between them. In DNA, the CDR3 is TGTGCCAGCAGTATCCGACCCGGGGGTGAAAAACTGTTTTTT. Its protein is CASSIRPGGEKLFF.

This clone was detected only a few times. V gene TRBV7-2 combines with J gene TRBJ2-1; 13 bases fit TRBD2. The V gene end was trimmed by 5 bases and the J gene end by 1 base; junction bases not matched to a gene: 8. Germline V gives CDR1 SGHTA, CDR2 FQGNSA. This CDR3 is 18 amino acids long. The CDR3: CASSHGTSGVGSYNEQFF. In DNA form, the CDR3 reads TGTGCCAGCAGCCACGGGACTAGCGGGGTGGGATCCTACAATGAGCAGTTCTTC.

This sequence joins TRBV19 and TRBJ1-2, with 7 positions matching TRBD1. There are 13 residues in the CDR3. From germline, CDR1 is LNHDA and CDR2 SQIVND (reference sequence). J lost 6 bases, V lost 7 bases, and 8 bases had no gene match. This CDR3 reads CASTRTGGDGYTF. CDR3 bases: TGTGCCAGTACTCGGACAGGAGGGGATGGCTACACCTTC.

The gene calls are TRBV5-1 and TRBJ1-4, with a tentative D call TRBD1 (5 bases). This CDR3 contains 14 residues. Germline V gives CDR1 SGHRS, CDR2 YFSETQ. Trimming pared 3 bases from V and 6 bases from J, leaving 12 bases between. In nucleotides, the CDR3 is TGCGCCAGCAGCTGGGGACTCCGGGATGAAAAACTGTTTTTT. Protein: CASSWGLRDEKLFF.

This rearrangement joins TRBV5-4 to TRBJ2-5; no reliable D call. Germline V gene data show CDR1 as SGHNT and CDR2 as YYREEE (reference sequence). The CDR3 spans 15 residues. Trimming removed 0 bases at V and 9 bases at J, with 18 bases between. CDR3 coding DNA: TGTGCCAGCAGCTTGGTGCCCAGCGAGCCCTGGGCCCAGTACTTC. Amino acids: CASSLVPSEPWAQYF.

This clone occurred a few times. This sequence joins TRBV2 and TRBJ1-5; 11 bases align to TRBD1. CDR1 is SNHLY and CDR2 is FYNNEI in the germline V gene. CDR3 length equals 18 residues. Trimming at V came to 7 bases and at J to 0 bases, leaving 11 bases not matched to a gene. The CDR3 DNA reads as TGTGCCAGCACGCCCGGGACAGGGGGGACGGATAGCAATCAGCCCCAGCATTTT. It encodes CASTPGTGGTDSNQPQHF.

The table lists this clone with a few counts. The CDR3 sequence is CASRVRQGDGYTF. CDR3 DNA: TGTGCCAGCAGGGTCAGACAGGGCGATGGCTACACCTTC. The chain has TRBV6-5 and TRBJ1-2, with 7 positions matching TRBD1. V shed 6 bases, J shed 6 bases, and the junction held 7 bases outside the gene matches. The CDR3 totals 13 residues. Germline CDR1 MNHEY, CDR2 SVGAGI.

This sequence joins TRBV19 and TRBJ1-1, with D possibly TRBD1 on 5 matching bases. This CDR3 contains 12 residues. CDR1 is LNHDA, CDR2 SQIVND, per germline (reference sequence). V was cut by 5 bases and J by 6 bases, with 10 bases left in between. The CDR3 DNA reads TGTGCCAGTAGTCCGTCGGGGGCTGAAGCTTTCTTT. Protein product: CASSPSGAEAFF.

The genes are TRBV27 and TRBJ1-2; 9 bases align to TRBD1. V trimming: 6 bases; J trimming: 5 bases; junction bases outside the gene matches: 7. The CDR3 has 14 amino acids. Germline CDR1 MNHEY, CDR2 SMNVEV (reference sequence). The DNA of the CDR3 is TGTGCCAGCAGACAAACCGGGACAGGGTATGGCTACACCTTC. Its protein is CASRQTGTGYGYTF.

This clone was seen ten or more times. The chain links TRBV7-6 to TRBJ2-7; 12 bases match TRBD2. The CDR3 is made up of 16 amino acids. V lost 5 bases, J lost 3 bases, and 8 bases stayed unmatched. Germline V gives CDR1 SGHVS, CDR2 FNYEAQ. The CDR3 coding sequence is TGTGCCAGCAGCCCCACTAGCGGGAGGAACCGCTACGAGCAGTACTTC. Translating it yields CASSPTSGRNRYEQYF.

The chain combines TRBV10-2 with TRBJ1-1; weak D call: TRBD1 (6 bases). The CDR3 covers 14 residues. Germline V lookup: CDR1 WSHSY, CDR2 SAAADI. The ends were cut back, 7 bases at V and 0 bases at J, with 12 bases in the middle. CDR3 loop: CASTTGALNTEAFF. The CDR3 nucleotides read TGCGCCAGCACGACAGGTGCACTGAACACTGAAGCTTTCTTT.

This chain joins TRBV19 and TRBJ2-7, with TRBD1 identical over 10 bases. Germline CDR1 and CDR2: LNHDA and SQIVND (reference sequence). Trimming removed 3 bases from V and 4 bases from J; junction bases left unmatched: 9. This CDR3 region has 16 residues. The CDR3 loop is CASSIAPGQGWYEQYF. DNA for the CDR3: TGTGCCAGTAGTATTGCCCCGGGACAGGGGTGGTACGAGCAGTACTTC.

The chain has TRBV9 and TRBJ1-3; D remains unclear. CDR3 length: 19 amino acids. The germline V gene encodes CDR1 SGDLS and CDR2 YYNGEE. V was trimmed by 0 bases and J by 0 bases, leaving 19 bases between them. CDR3 sequence: CASSVASGWATNSGNTIYF. CDR3 DNA: TGTGCCAGCAGCGTAGCCTCGGGGTGGGCCACCAACTCTGGAAACACCATATATTTT.